Presented here are 2 T cell receptor beta chains from one specimen sequenced in a study of spatial heterogeneity in lung cancer. TCRdb fed the 5' RACE reads into MiXCR, producing one record per CDR3 protein. The sample yields some 6,900 distinct CDR3 sequences, about 3.7% seen once. Time point defined: sample taken at primary tumor resection. In each case, whole RNA from tumor, nontumor lung or frozen PBMC was sequenced unsorted. The source was normal lung tissue next to the tumor, collected at surgery. These receptors came from a female donor with early-stage non-small cell lung cancer.

This clonotype counts as medium-sized (0.01 to 0.1%). Because this beta chain is a stray read in a library intended to capture alpha chains, its abundance should not be given much weight. The chain couples TRBV6-6 to TRBJ2-7, with TRBD2 identical over 11 bases. CDR3 size: 17 residues. Losses at the gene ends were 2 bases for V and 3 bases for J; bases not matched to a gene: 9. CDR1 and CDR2 (germline): MNHNY, SVGAGI (reference sequence). The CDR3 loop is CASSYLNRLAGSYEQYF. The CDR3 bases are TGTGCCAGCAGTTACCTAAATCGACTAGCGGGGAGCTACGAGCAGTACTTC.

This clonotype is classed as medium-sized (0.01 to 0.1%). With the library built for alpha chains, this beta chain is off target and its frequency is not meaningful. The chain has TRBV9 and TRBJ2-1, with a weak D call TRBD2 (6 bases). Trimming pared 0 bases from V and 9 bases from J, leaving 10 bases between. The CDR3 has 13 residues. CDR1 SGDLS and CDR2 YYNGEE come from the germline V gene. CDR3 nucleotide sequence: TGTGCCAGCAGCGTAGTGGCCGGGAGTGAGCAGTTCTTC. Amino acids: CASSVVAGSEQFF.